These T cell receptor beta chains were read from a single sample in a study of T cell repertoires in cytomegalovirus infection. These receptors have no known antigen. MiXCR was run by TCRdb on the reads, yielding one entry per CDR3 protein. Of about 830,000 distinct CDR3 sequences listed, 32% are singletons. Sequenced here: cultured CD8+ T cells from PBMCs, sampled from culture after CMV antigen stimulation. The receptors derive from a human donor in good health (CMV status not recorded). Some clones in this sample may be carry-over from other donors' samples. CDR3s include the opening cysteine and the closing phenylalanine or tryptophan. The order of the fields is D gene, clone size, CDR3 length, V gene, J gene, CDR3 protein, CDR3 DNA. D genes are given only for firm matches. Rows give clone size only sometimes, using once, few, many, or a class for an expanded clone.

D gene: NA
clone size: few
CDR3 length: 14
V gene: TRBV6-6
J gene: TRBJ2-7
CDR3 protein: CASSYSSGLDEQYF
CDR3 DNA: TGTGCCAGCAGTTACTCCTCGGGGCTAGACGAGCAGTACTTC

D gene: TRBD1
clone size: many
CDR3 length: 13
V gene: TRBV7-8
J gene: TRBJ2-1
CDR3 protein: CASSYRTGREQFF
CDR3 DNA: TGTGCCAGCAGCTATCGGACAGGGAGGGAGCAGTTCTTC

D gene: NA
clone size: NA
CDR3 length: 14
V gene: TRBV12-3/TRBV12-4
J gene: TRBJ2-3
CDR3 protein: CASSRGLGGDTQYF
CDR3 DNA: TGTGCCAGCAGCCGCGGGCTTGGCGGAGATACGCAGTATTTT

D gene: NA
clone size: few
CDR3 length: 14
V gene: TRBV11-2
J gene: TRBJ2-1
CDR3 protein: CASKPGQWDNEQFF
CDR3 DNA: TGTGCCAGCAAACCCGGACAGTGGGACAATGAGCAGTTCTTC

D gene: TRBD1
clone size: NA
CDR3 length: 20
V gene: TRBV10-3
J gene: TRBJ1-5
CDR3 protein: CAISAITIRDREDGNQPQHF
CDR3 DNA: TGTGCCATCAGTGCGATTACAATAAGGGACAGGGAGGACGGCAATCAGCCCCAGCATTTT

D gene: NA
clone size: few
CDR3 length: 16
V gene: TRBV2
J gene: TRBJ2-7
CDR3 protein: CASIQIPLRDTYEQYF
CDR3 DNA: TGTGCCAGCATCCAAATCCCGTTGAGGGATACCTACGAGCAGTACTTC

D gene: TRBD2
clone size: NA
CDR3 length: 17
V gene: TRBV7-2
J gene: TRBJ2-1
CDR3 protein: CASRGGGGGVLYNEQFF
CDR3 DNA: TGTGCCAGCAGGGGGGGGGGGGGGGGGGTCCTTTACAATGAGCAGTTCTTC

D gene: NA
clone size: NA
CDR3 length: 13
V gene: TRBV7-9
J gene: TRBJ2-7
CDR3 protein: CASSTGLRWEQYF
CDR3 DNA: TGTGCCAGCAGTACCGGGCTGCGGTGGGAGCAGTACTTC

D gene: NA
clone size: few
CDR3 length: 15
V gene: TRBV3-1
J gene: TRBJ2-3
CDR3 protein: CASSQDWVNTDTQYF
CDR3 DNA: TGTGCCAGCAGCCAAGATTGGGTCAACACAGATACGCAGTATTTT

D gene: NA
clone size: NA
CDR3 length: 15
V gene: TRBV5-5
J gene: TRBJ1-1
CDR3 protein: CASSGKLTVNTEAFF
CDR3 DNA: TGTGCCAGCAGCGGCAAGTTGACAGTGAACACTGAAGCTTTCTTT

D gene: TRBD1
clone size: NA
CDR3 length: 15
V gene: TRBV27
J gene: TRBJ1-5
CDR3 protein: CASSQAGGYNQPQHF
CDR3 DNA: TGTGCCAGCAGTCAGGCAGGGGGCTACAATCAGCCCCAGCATTTT